The T cell receptor (beta chain) under discussion was sequenced for a study of neoadjuvant nivolumab and ipilimumab in lung cancer. Study-wide context: Nivolumab 3 mg/kg was given days 1, 15 and 29, plus ipilimumab 1 mg/kg day 1 in combination.

The protocol was immunoSEQ multiplex PCR, while the TCRdb copy is restricted to in-frame clones and leaves out a portion. The sample shows several thousand clones, over 75% of them seen only once. Regarding this clone: Its antigen is as yet unknown.

Findings of the study overall: Only two of four nivolumab-treated tumors gained richness and clonality by surgery. Pathologic regression was not significantly tied to TCR clonality.

The specimen comprised tumor tissue, sampled after neoadjuvant nivolumab, alone or with ipilimumab, at or shortly before surgery. The origin of this receptor is an adult with non-small cell lung cancer.

In DNA, the CDR3 is TGTGCCAGCTCACCACCCAACGTTCGCACTGAAGCTTTCTTT. Translation gives CASSPPNVRTEAFF. The rearrangement joins TRBV18 to TRBJ1-1; D not resolved. Germline loops: CDR1 KGHSH, CDR2 LQKENI. Deletions cut 0 bases from V and 4 bases from J, with 9 bases between. The CDR3 contains 14 residues. Combining the CDR3 with reference TRBV18 and TRBJ1-1 gives the whole variable domain NAGVMQNPRHLVRRRGQEARLRCSPMKGHSHVYWYRQLPEEGLKFMVYLQKENIIDESGMPKERFSAEFPKEGPSILRIQQVVRGDSAAYFCASSPPNVRTEAFFGQGTRLTVV.